This T cell receptor (beta chain) was retrieved from a study of control samples from healthy donors and cancer patients. Some clones are missing from TCRdb's copy, which holds only in-frame ones; the method was immunoSEQ multiplex PCR. The sample includes around 140,000 clones, 90% seen only once; the top ten take under 3%. The receptor comes from a man aged 35-49 years in good health. The sample comprised blood.

The CDR3 region is CASSLEGQGMTGELFF. For the CDR3, the DNA is TGCGCCAGCAGCTTGGAAGGACAGGGTATGACCGGGGAGCTGTTTTTT. The genes are TRBV5-1 and TRBJ2-2; the match to TRBD1 covers 8 bases. This CDR3 spans 16 amino acids. Germline trimming cut 0 bases from V and 5 bases from J; bases unmatched to any gene: 6. The germline V gene has CDR1 SGHRS and CDR2 YFSETQ. The variable domain in full, completed from reference TRBV5-1 and TRBJ2-2, reads KAGVTQTPRYLIKTRGQQVTLSCSPISGHRSVSWYQQTPGQGLQFLFEYFSETQRNKGNFPGRFSGRQFSNSRSEMNVSTLELGDSALYLCASSLEGQGMTGELFFGEGSRLTVL.